These 2 T cell receptor beta chains were all obtained from the same sample, sequenced in a study of T cell responses to AZD1222 COVID-19 vaccine. Here immunoSEQ multiplex PCR was the method, and the copy in TCRdb shows in-frame clones only, minus some. The repertoire holds around 60,000 clones, with around nine tenths as singletons. The starting material was peripheral blood, obtained on day 0 of AZD1222 vaccination. These receptors all come from an adult in good health.

This chain uses TRBV5-1 with TRBJ1-3, with D maybe TRBD1 (6 bases). The CDR3 contains 15 residues. Trimming took 3 bases from V and 0 from J, leaving 10 bases between them. The germline V gene encodes CDR1 SGHRS and CDR2 YFSETQ. The CDR3 loop reads CASSYTGSSGNTIYF. CDR3 DNA sequence: TGCGCCAGCAGCTACACAGGGAGCTCTGGAAACACCATATATTTT.

The chain recombines TRBV29-1 with TRBJ1-2, with a weak D call TRBD1 (5 bases). The germline V gene encodes CDR1 SQVTM and CDR2 ANQGSEA. The CDR3 consists of 12 residues. V was pared by 3 bases and J by 2 bases, with 7 bases between. CDR3 DNA: TGCAGCGTTGACAGGGTAAACTATGGCTACACCTTC. Amino acid sequence: CSVDRVNYGYTF.